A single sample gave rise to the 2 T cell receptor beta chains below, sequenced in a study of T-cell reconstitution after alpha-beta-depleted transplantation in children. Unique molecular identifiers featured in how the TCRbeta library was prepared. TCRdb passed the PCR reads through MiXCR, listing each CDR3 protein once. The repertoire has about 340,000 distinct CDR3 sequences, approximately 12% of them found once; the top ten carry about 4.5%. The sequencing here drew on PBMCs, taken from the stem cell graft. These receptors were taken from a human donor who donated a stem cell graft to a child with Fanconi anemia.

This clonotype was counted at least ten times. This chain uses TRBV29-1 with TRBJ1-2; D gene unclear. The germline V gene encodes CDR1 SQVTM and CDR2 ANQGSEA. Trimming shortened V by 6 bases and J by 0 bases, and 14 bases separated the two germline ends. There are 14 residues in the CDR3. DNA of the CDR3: TGCAGCGTCCCGCGGACCGTAGCTAACTATGGCTACACCTTC. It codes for CSVPRTVANYGYTF.

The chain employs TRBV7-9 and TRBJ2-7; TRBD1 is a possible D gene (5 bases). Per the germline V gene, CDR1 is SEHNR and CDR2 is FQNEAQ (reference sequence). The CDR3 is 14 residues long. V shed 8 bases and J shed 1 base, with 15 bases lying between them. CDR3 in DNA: TGTGCCAGCGGAAGTCCCGACAGTTCCTACGAGCAGTACGTC. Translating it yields CASGSPDSSYEQYV.